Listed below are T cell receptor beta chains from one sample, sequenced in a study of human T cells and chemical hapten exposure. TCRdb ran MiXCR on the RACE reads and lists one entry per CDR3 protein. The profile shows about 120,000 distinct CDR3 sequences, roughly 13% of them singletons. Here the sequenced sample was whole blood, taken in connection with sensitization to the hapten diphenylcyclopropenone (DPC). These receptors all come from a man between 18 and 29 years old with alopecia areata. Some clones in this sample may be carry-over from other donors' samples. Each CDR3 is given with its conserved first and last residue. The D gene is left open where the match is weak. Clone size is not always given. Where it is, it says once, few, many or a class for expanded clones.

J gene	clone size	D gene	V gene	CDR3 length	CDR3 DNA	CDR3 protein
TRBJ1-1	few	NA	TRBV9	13	TGTGCCAGCAGCATAGTCATGAACACTGAAGCTTTCTTT	CASSIVMNTEAFF
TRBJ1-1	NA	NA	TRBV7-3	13	TGTGCCAGCAGCCTGGACCCGGACACTGAAGCTTTCTTT	CASSLDPDTEAFF
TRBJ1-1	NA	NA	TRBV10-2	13	TGCGCCAGCTCGATACAGAACTATGATGAAGCTTTCTTT	CASSIQNYDEAFF
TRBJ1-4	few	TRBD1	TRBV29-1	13	TGCAGCGTCGAGACAGGGAAGGATGAAAAACTGTTTTTT	CSVETGKDEKLFF
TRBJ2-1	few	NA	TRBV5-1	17	TGCGCCAGCAGCCCGACGGACGGCGGACTCTCCTACAATGAGCAGTTCTTC	CASSPTDGGLSYNEQFF
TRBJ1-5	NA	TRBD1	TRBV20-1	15	TGCAGTGCTAGTAGTCAGGGGGTTGGCAATCAGCCCCAGCATTTT	CSASSQGVGNQPQHF
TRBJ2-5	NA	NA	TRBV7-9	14	TGTGCCAGCAGCCCTAGCAGGGGACGGGAGACCCAGTACTTC	CASSPSRGRETQYF
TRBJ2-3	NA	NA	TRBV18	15	TGTGCCAGCTCACCACTGGTAGAGAGCACAGATACGCAGTATTTT	CASSPLVESTDTQYF
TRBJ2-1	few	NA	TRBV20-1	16	TGCAGTGCGTCGTCGCGGGGGCTCTACTCCTACAATGAGCAGTTCTTC	CSASSRGLYSYNEQFF
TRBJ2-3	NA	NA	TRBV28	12	TGTGCCAGCAGGACGGGTGCAGATACGCAGTATTTT	CASRTGADTQYF
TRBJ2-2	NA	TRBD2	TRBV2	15	TGTGCCAGCGTCAGGGCTAGCGGGGACACCGGGGAGCTGTTTTTT	CASVRASGDTGELFF
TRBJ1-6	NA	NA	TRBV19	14	TGTGCCAGTAGTATCGCGGCGGCGAATTCACCCCTCCACTTT	CASSIAAANSPLHF
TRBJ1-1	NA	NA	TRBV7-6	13	TGTGCCAGCAGCTTAGGCGGGTGGAGTGAAGCTTTCTTT	CASSLGGWSEAFF
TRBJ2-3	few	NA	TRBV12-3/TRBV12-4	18	TGTGCCAGCAGTTTTAACGGACATCGCAGAAGAAACACAGATACGCAGTATTTT	CASSFNGHRRRNTDTQYF
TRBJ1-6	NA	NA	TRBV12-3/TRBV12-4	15	TGTGCCAGCAGTTTAGAGGGCAGGGCGACCTCACCCCTCCACTTT	CASSLEGRATSPLHF
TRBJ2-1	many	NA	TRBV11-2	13	TGTGCCAGCAGCGGTACTCTAGTTGGGCCACAGTTCTTC	CASSGTLVGPQFF
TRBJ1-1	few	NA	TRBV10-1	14	TGCGCCAGCAGTGAGTCGCGGGAGAACACTGAAGCTTTCTTT	CASSESRENTEAFF
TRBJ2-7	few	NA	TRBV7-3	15	TGTGCCAGCAGCCTCCCCACGGGGCAGCTCTACGAGCAGTACTTC	CASSLPTGQLYEQYF
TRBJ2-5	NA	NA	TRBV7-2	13	TGTGCCAGCAGCTTAAATGGGGCAGAGACCCAGTACTTC	CASSLNGAETQYF
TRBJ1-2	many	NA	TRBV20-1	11	TGCAGTGCTAAACCGGGATATGGCTACACCTTC	CSAKPGYGYTF
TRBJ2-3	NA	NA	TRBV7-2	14	TGTGCCAGCACCCCAGGGGCGGACACAGATACGCAGTATTTT	CASTPGADTDTQYF
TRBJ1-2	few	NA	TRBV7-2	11	TGTGCGTGTACTGAGGGGGATGGCTACACCTTC	CACTEGDGYTF
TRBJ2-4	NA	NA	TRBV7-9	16	TGTGCCAGCAGCTCGACCGGGGACCTAGCCAAAAACATTCAGTACTTC	CASSSTGDLAKNIQYF
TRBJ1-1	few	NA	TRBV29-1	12	TGCAGCGTCGGAAGGGAGAACACTGAAGCTTTCTTT	CSVGRENTEAFF
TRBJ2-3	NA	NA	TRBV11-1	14	TGTGCCTGCAGCTTAAAATCTCAGGGGAGCTCGCAGTATTTT	CACSLKSQGSSQYF
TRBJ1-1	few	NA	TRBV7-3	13	TGTGCCAGCAGTCAGAATCAGGGGACTGAAGCTTTCTTT	CASSQNQGTEAFF
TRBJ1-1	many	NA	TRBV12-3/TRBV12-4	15	TGTGCCAGCACCTTCTTCGGGGGGGTCAACACTGAAGCTTTCTTT	CASTFFGGVNTEAFF
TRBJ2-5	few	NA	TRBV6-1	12	TGTGCCAGCAGTGAATGGGGAGAGACCCAGTACTTC	CASSEWGETQYF
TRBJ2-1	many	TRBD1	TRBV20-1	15	TGCAGTGCTAGAGAACCGGACAGGGATACCAATGAGCAGTTCTTC	CSAREPDRDTNEQFF
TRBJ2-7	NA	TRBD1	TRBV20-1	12	TGCAGTGCCAGCACAGGGGCCGACGAGCAGTACTTC	CSASTGADEQYF
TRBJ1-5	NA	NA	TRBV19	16	TGTGCCAGCCGCGGGAGGGGGGCGCAGGGCAATCAGCCCCAGCATTTT	CASRGRGAQGNQPQHF
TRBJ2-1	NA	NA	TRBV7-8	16	TGTGCCAGCAGCTTACACAGGATTTTGACGGTCAATGAGCAGTTCTTC	CASSLHRILTVNEQFF
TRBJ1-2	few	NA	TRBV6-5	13	TGTGCCAGCGGACAGCCCTTTGGCTATGGCTACACCTTC	CASGQPFGYGYTF
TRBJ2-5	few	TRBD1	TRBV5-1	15	TGCGCCAGCAGCGTTTACAGGGGTAATGGGGCGACCCAGTACTTC	CASSVYRGNGATQYF
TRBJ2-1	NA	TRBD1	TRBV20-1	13	TGCAGTGCTAGAAACCCAGGGGGCAGTGAGCAGTTCTTC	CSARNPGGSEQFF
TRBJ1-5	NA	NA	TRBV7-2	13	TGTGCCAGCAGGCCCGGGGTAGATCAGCCCCAGCATTTT	CASRPGVDQPQHF
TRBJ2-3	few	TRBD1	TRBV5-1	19	TGCGCCAGCAGCTTCGCTCCGGTGGGCAGGGGGCGCAAGACAGATACGCAGTATTTT	CASSFAPVGRGRKTDTQYF
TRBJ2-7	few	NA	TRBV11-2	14	TGTGCCAGCAGCTTAGCGACAGGATCCTACGAGCAGTACTTC	CASSLATGSYEQYF
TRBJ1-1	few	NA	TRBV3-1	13	TGTGCCAGCAGCCATATCTTAAACACTGAAGCTTTCTTT	CASSHILNTEAFF
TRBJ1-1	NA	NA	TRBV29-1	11	TGCAGCGGTGGAGTGAACACTGAAGCTTTCTTT	CSGGVNTEAFF
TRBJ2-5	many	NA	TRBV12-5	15	TGTGCTAGTGGCAGCTTTGATGGCAGGAAAGAGACCCAGTACTTC	CASGSFDGRKETQYF